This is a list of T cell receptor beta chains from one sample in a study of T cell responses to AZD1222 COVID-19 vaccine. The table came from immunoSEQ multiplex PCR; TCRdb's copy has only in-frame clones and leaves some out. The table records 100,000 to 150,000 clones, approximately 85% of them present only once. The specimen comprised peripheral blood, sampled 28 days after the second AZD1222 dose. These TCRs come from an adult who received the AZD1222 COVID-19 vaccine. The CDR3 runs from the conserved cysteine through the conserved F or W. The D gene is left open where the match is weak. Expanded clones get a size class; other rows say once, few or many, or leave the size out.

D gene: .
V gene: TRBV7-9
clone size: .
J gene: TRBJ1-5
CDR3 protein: CASSLGTDQPQHF
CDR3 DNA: TGTGCCAGCAGCTTAGGGACGGATCAGCCCCAGCATTTT

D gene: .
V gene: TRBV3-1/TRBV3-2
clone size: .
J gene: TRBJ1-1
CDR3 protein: CASSQDWRGAFF
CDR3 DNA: TGTGCCAGCAGCCAAGACTGGCGGGGGGCTTTCTTT

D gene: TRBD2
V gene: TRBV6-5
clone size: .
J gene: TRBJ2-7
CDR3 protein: CASFTSGDYEQYF
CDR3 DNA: TGTGCCAGCTTTACTAGCGGGGACTACGAGCAGTACTTC

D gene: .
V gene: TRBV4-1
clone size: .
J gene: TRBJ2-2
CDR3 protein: CASSQSFFRTTRGGELFF
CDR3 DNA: TGCGCCAGCAGCCAAAGCTTCTTCCGGACAACCCGTGGCGGGGAGCTGTTTTTT

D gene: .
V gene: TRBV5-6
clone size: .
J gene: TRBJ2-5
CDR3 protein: CASSPLSGKETQYF
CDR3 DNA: TGTGCCAGCAGCCCCCTCTCCGGGAAAGAGACCCAGTACTTC

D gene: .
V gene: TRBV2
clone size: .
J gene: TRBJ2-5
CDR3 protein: CASSEEGLGGETQYF
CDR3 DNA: TGTGCCAGCAGTGAAGAAGGGTTAGGGGGAGAGACCCAGTACTTC

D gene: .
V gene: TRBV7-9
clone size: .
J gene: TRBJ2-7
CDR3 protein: CASSSDVGVVYEQYF
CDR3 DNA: TGTGCCAGCAGCTCAGACGTGGGGGTAGTCTACGAGCAGTACTTC

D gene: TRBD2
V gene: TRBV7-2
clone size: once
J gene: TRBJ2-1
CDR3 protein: CASSASLSGGAFEQFF
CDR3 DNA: TGTGCCAGCAGCGCGAGCCTTAGCGGGGGGGCGTTTGAGCAGTTCTTC

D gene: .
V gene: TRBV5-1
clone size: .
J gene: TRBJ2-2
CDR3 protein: CASSLNGELFF
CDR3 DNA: TGCGCCAGCAGCTTGAACGGGGAGCTGTTTTTT

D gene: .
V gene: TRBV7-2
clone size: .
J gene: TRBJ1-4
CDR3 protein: CASSLVLGPNEKLFF
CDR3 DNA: TGTGCCAGCAGCTTAGTTTTGGGTCCTAATGAAAAACTGTTTTTT

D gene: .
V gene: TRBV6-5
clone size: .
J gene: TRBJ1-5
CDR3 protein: CASSYSRGLGQPQHF
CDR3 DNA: TGTGCCAGCAGTTACTCTAGAGGGTTGGGGCAGCCCCAGCATTTT

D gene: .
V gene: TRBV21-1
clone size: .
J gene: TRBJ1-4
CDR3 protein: CASSKVHIEATNEKLFF
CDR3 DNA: TGTGCCAGCAGCAAAGTCCACATAGAAGCAACTAATGAAAAACTGTTTTTT

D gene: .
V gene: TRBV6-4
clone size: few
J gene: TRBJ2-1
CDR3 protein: CASRTARGEQFF
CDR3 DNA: TGTGCCTCACGGACCGCCCGGGGAGAGCAGTTCTTC

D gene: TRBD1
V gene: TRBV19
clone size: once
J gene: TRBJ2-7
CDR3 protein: CASSIRHDLTGGYEQYF
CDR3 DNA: TGTGCCAGTAGTATCCGGCACGACCTGACAGGGGGCTACGAGCAGTACTTC

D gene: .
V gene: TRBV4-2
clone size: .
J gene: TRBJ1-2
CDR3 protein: CASSQGRTGLTSYGYTF
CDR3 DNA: TGTGCCAGCAGCCAAGGTCGGACGGGGCTCACCAGCTATGGCTACACCTTC

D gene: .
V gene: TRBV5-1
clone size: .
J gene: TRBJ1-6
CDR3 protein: CASSTQGSNNSPLHF
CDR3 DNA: TGCGCCAGCAGCACACAGGGATCCAATAATTCACCCCTCCACTTT

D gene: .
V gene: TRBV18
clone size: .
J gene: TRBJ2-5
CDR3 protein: CASSPTPREETQYF
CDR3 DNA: TGTGCCAGCTCACCAACCCCACGAGAAGAGACCCAGTACTTC

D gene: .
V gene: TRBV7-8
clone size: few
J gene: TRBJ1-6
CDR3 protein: CASSKGPNSPLHF
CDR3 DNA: TGTGCCAGCAGTAAGGGTCCCAATTCACCCCTCCACTTT

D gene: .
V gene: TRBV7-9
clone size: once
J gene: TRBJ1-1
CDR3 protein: CASRRGRLDGEAFF
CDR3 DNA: TGTGCCAGCAGACGGGGACGTCTGGATGGTGAAGCTTTCTTT

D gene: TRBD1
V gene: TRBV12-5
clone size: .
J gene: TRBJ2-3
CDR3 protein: CASAEGQGSTDTQYF
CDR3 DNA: TGTGCTAGTGCCGAAGGACAGGGCAGCACAGATACGCAGTATTTT

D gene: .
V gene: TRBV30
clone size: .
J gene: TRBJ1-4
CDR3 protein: CAWRPGPNEKLFF
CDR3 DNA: TGTGCCTGGAGACCGGGACCTAATGAAAAACTGTTTTTT

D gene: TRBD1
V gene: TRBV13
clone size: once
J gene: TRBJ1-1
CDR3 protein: CASSFGTGVVNTEAFF
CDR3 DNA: TGTGCCAGCAGCTTTGGGACAGGGGTGGTGAACACTGAAGCTTTCTTT

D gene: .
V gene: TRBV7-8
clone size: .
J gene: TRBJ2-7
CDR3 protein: CASSSRWGPSYEQYF
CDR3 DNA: TGTGCCAGCAGCTCCCGGTGGGGGCCCTCCTACGAGCAGTACTTC

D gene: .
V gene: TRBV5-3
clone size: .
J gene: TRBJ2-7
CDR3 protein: CARRRGGEAYEQYF
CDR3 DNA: TGTGCCAGAAGGCGTGGGGGTGAGGCCTACGAGCAGTACTTC

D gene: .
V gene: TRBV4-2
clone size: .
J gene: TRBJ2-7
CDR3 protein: CASSQISSSYEQYF
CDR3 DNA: TGTGCCAGCAGCCAGATCAGTAGCTCCTACGAGCAGTACTTC

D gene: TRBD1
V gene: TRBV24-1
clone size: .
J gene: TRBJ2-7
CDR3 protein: CATSDTRGTGGHEQYF
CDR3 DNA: TGTGCCACCAGTGATACCCGTGGGACAGGGGGCCACGAGCAGTACTTC

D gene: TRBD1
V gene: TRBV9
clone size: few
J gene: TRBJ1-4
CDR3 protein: CASTKTGGSLEKLFF
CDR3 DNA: TGTGCCAGCACCAAGACAGGGGGCAGTTTGGAAAAACTGTTTTTT

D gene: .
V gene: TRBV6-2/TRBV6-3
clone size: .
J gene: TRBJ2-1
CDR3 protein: CASSRVGGSYNEQFF
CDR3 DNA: TGTGCCAGCAGTCGCGTCGGGGGCTCCTACAATGAGCAGTTCTTC

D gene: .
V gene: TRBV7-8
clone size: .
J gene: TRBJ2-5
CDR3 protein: CASNSPTGFKETQYF
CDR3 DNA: TGTGCCAGCAACTCACCAACAGGGTTTAAGGAGACCCAGTACTTC